The 19 T cell receptor beta chains listed next were all sequenced from one sample in a study of identical twins (TCRdb year 2016). The method behind the library was 5' RACE. The sequencing machine was an Illumina HiSeq 2000. TCRdb took the public reads, trimmed them with fastp at Q25, ran MiXCR for clone calling and kept in-frame beta chains. Identical CDR3 proteins give one entry, which carries the most common genes and DNA. Here the sample has 500,000 to 550,000 distinct CDR3 sequences; roughly a fifth occur a single time. Of the sample, about 0.91% is held by the ten largest clones. In addition, the sample was reused for a study of T cells expressing NK-cell markers.

The sequenced material came from CD4+ T cells sorted from blood. The receptors originated from a woman aged 18-35 years in good health.

This clonotype was observed a handful of times. The chain joins TRBV10-3 to TRBJ2-3, with 7 nucleotides matching TRBD2. Germline V gene sequence: CDR1 ENHRY, CDR2 SYGVKD. V gave up 5 bases and J gave up 5 bases; unmatched junction bases: 7. CDR3 size: 14 residues. CDR3 loop: CAISSGIVLDTQYF. The CDR3 coding sequence is TGTGCCATCAGTAGCGGGATTGTATTAGATACGCAGTATTTT.

This clonotype was detected only a few times. V usage is TRBV7-2 and J usage is TRBJ2-7, with D maybe TRBD1 (6 bases). Looked up from germline, CDR1 is SGHTA and CDR2 is FQGNSA. The CDR3 is 14 residues long. The ends were cut back, 5 bases at V and 6 bases at J, with 17 bases in the middle. The CDR3 sequence: CASSPSQGLGEQYF. CDR3 nucleotides: TGTGCCAGCAGCCCGTCCCAGGGGTTGGGCGAGCAGTACTTC.

At least ten counts were recorded for this clonotype. The CDR3 sequence is CASSRRPSTNEKLFF. For the CDR3, the DNA is TGCGCCAGCAGCAGACGACCGTCAACTAATGAAAAACTGTTTTTT. The rearrangement uses TRBV5-1 and TRBJ1-4, with no clear D. Germline V gives CDR1 SGHRS, CDR2 YFSETQ. The CDR3 is made up of 15 amino acids. Trimming cost V 4 bases and J 0 bases, with 10 bases left between them.

The gene calls are TRBV7-2 and TRBJ2-7; tentative D call: TRBD2 (5 bases). V was shortened by 1 base and J by 5 bases, with 15 bases between the two germline ends. From germline, CDR1 is SGHTA and CDR2 FQGNSA. The CDR3 runs 15 residues. CDR3 region: CASSLVMGSPHEQYF. The CDR3 coding sequence is TGTGCCAGCAGCTTAGTTATGGGGAGCCCCCACGAGCAGTACTTC.

There are a few counts of this clonotype. This chain connects TRBV5-1 to TRBJ2-3; the D gene is possibly TRBD1 (6 bases). Germline-derived CDR1 and CDR2 are SGHRS and YFSETQ. CDR3 size: 14 residues. Trimming cost V 5 bases and J 2 bases, with 12 bases left between them. CDR3 nucleotides: TGCGCCAGCAGTAATCGACAGGACACAGATACGCAGTATTTT. Residues: CASSNRQDTDTQYF.

This clonotype was seen more than once but under ten times. The rearrangement joins TRBV6-5 to TRBJ2-2, with a weak D call TRBD2 (5 bases). The germline V gene has CDR1 MNHEY and CDR2 SVGAGI. The CDR3 is 16 amino acids. V was pared by 3 bases and J by 4 bases, with 15 bases between. In DNA form, the CDR3 reads TGTGCCAGCAGTTATTCGGCCCTAGCCTGCACCGGGGAGCTGTTTTTT. Amino acid sequence: CASSYSALACTGELFF.

Only a few counts were recorded for this clonotype. CDR3 sequence (DNA): TGTGCCAGCAGTTCGTGGGGTGAGGAACAGACCCAGTACTTC. Translating gives CASSSWGEEQTQYF. This chain uses TRBV12-3 or TRBV12-4 with TRBJ2-5; D ambiguous. This CDR3 has 14 residues. V shed 4 bases and J shed 6 bases, with 15 bases lying between them.

The genes are TRBV18 and TRBJ2-1; D is possibly TRBD2 (5 bases). This CDR3 is 14 amino acids long. Germline values: CDR1 KGHSH, CDR2 LQKENI. Between the trimmed V and J ends, which lost 5 bases and 7 bases, there was a span of 15 bases. In nucleotides, the CDR3 is TGTGCCAGCTCAAGGGATCTAGCAGCAAATGAGCAGTTCTTC. Residues: CASSRDLAANEQFF. Complete variable domain (other parts from reference TRBV18 and TRBJ2-1): NAGVMQNPRHLVRRRGQEARLRCSPMKGHSHVYWYRQLPEEGLKFMVYLQKENIIDESGMPKERFSAEFPKEGPSILRIQQVVRGDSAAYFCASSRDLAANEQFFGPGTRLTVL.

This clonotype was recorded a few times. This chain uses TRBV20-1 with TRBJ1-1, with a possible D match to TRBD1 (5 bases). Trimming took off 4 bases at V and 4 bases at J, with 16 bases between the two ends. From germline, CDR1 is DFQATT and CDR2 SNEGSKA (reference sequence). This CDR3 spans 14 amino acids. CDR3 region: CSATKGHQGTEAFF. CDR3 nucleotide sequence: TGCAGTGCTACCAAGGGCCATCAGGGCACTGAAGCTTTCTTT.

In its sample, this clonotype was seen once. V and J are TRBV9 and TRBJ2-5; D is unclear. Trimming removed 2 bases from V and 6 bases from J, with 17 bases in between. The germline V gene has CDR1 SGDLS and CDR2 YYNGEE. This CDR3 region has 15 residues. CDR3 region: CASSVTGSDGQTQYF. For the CDR3, the DNA is TGTGCCAGCAGCGTTACCGGCTCCGACGGCCAGACCCAGTACTTC.

This clonotype was counted between two and nine times. The CDR3 DNA is TGTGCCAGCTCACCGGGAACTAATGAAAAACTGTTTTTT. Translation: CASSPGTNEKLFF. V and J are TRBV18 and TRBJ1-4; no reliable D call. From germline, CDR1 is KGHSH and CDR2 LQKENI. The CDR3 runs to 13 residues. Trimming removed 3 bases from V and 1 base from J, with 3 bases in between.

This chain links TRBV7-2 with TRBJ1-4, with 11 bases that match TRBD1. The CDR3 has 15 amino acids. Unmatched junction bases numbered 7, after V lost 5 bases and J lost 8 bases. Per the germline V gene, CDR1 is SGHTA and CDR2 is FQGNSA. The CDR3 loop reads CASSRGGTGGEKLFF. Here the CDR3 DNA reads TGTGCCAGCAGCCGCGGGGGGACAGGGGGAGAAAAACTGTTTTTT.

This clonotype was observed at least ten times. The chain couples TRBV5-1 to TRBJ2-1; possibly TRBD1 for D (6 bases). V shed 4 bases and J shed 8 bases, with 16 bases lying between them. The CDR3 totals 14 residues. Per the germline V gene, CDR1 is SGHRS and CDR2 is YFSETQ. The DNA of the CDR3 is TGCGCCAGCAGCATAGACCCGTCAGGGGATGAGCAGTTCTTC. This sequence encodes CASSIDPSGDEQFF. Supplemented by reference TRBV5-1 and TRBJ2-1, the full variable domain reads KAGVTQTPRYLIKTRGQQVTLSCSPISGHRSVSWYQQTPGQGLQFLFEYFSETQRNKGNFPGRFSGRQFSNSRSEMNVSTLELGDSALYLCASSIDPSGDEQFFGPGTRLTVL.

This clonotype has at least ten counts. The chain uses TRBV12-3 or TRBV12-4 and TRBJ2-1; D is tentatively TRBD1 or TRBD2 (5 bases each). The CDR3 sequence is 12 residues long. The V gene lost 6 bases and the J gene lost 11 bases, with 14 bases spanning the gap. The CDR3 bases are TGTGCCAGCAGCCACCCCGGGACCCAGCAGTTCTTC. It codes for CASSHPGTQQFF.

This chain connects TRBV5-1 to TRBJ2-2; D gene unclear. Trimming removed 0 bases at V and 3 bases at J, with 9 bases between. CDR1 and CDR2 (germline): SGHRS, YFSETQ. This CDR3 has 15 amino acids. The CDR3 protein is CASSLGRQYTGELFF. Here the CDR3 DNA reads TGCGCCAGCAGCTTGGGTCGGCAGTACACCGGGGAGCTGTTTTTT.

This clonotype was found a few times. The chain uses TRBV6-5 and TRBJ2-6; D is unresolved. From germline, CDR1 is MNHEY and CDR2 SVGAGI. This CDR3 is 17 amino acids long. V lost 0 bases and J lost 0, with 9 bases in between. For the CDR3, the DNA is TGTGCCAGCAGTTACTCGTTCACAGCCTCTGGGGCCAACGTCCTGACTTTC. It yields the protein CASSYSFTASGANVLTF.

This clonotype was observed a few times. The chain carries TRBV5-6 and TRBJ2-6; 9 positions match TRBD1. The germline CDR1 and CDR2 sequences are SGHDT and YYEEEE. Trimming at V came to 5 bases and at J to 2 bases, leaving 5 bases not matched to a gene. The CDR3 consists of 16 residues. CDR3 residues: CASSRDRVAGANVLTF. For the CDR3, the DNA is TGTGCCAGCAGTCGGGACAGGGTAGCTGGGGCCAACGTCCTGACTTTC.

This clonotype was detected a few times. V gene TRBV3-1 combines with J gene TRBJ2-1; possible D gene TRBD2, 6 bases. This CDR3 is built from 15 residues. Germline CDR1 reads LGHDT; CDR2 reads YNNKEL (reference sequence). The V end was cut by 6 bases, the J end by 9 bases, with 21 bases between. Written as DNA, the CDR3 is TGTGCCAGCAGTAAGGCAGAGGCCAATAGCGGTGAGCAGTTCTTC. This sequence encodes CASSKAEANSGEQFF.

The rearrangement links TRBV5-1 to TRBJ1-1, with D perhaps TRBD1 (5 bases). The germline V gene has CDR1 SGHRS and CDR2 YFSETQ. Trimming removed 4 bases at V and 4 bases at J, with 17 bases between. The CDR3 has 15 amino acids. The CDR3 loop reads CASSLQPAGGTEAFF. The DNA of the CDR3 is TGCGCCAGCAGCCTACAGCCTGCTGGGGGCACTGAAGCTTTCTTT.